This is a list of T cell receptor beta chains from one sample in a study of cytomegalovirus exposure and HLA in healthy donors. This table comes from immunoSEQ multiplex PCR, and its TCRdb copy is limited to in-frame clones, with some not included. The sample records over 120,000 clones, roughly 9.8% being singletons. Sequenced: PBMCs. All receptors derive from a man aged 50-60 years in good health and CMV-seronegative. Each CDR3 is given with its conserved first and last residue. The D gene is left open where the match is weak. Clone size appears in some rows only: once, few, many, or a class for an expanded clone.

>TRBV4-1|few|NA|TRBJ2-1
TGCGCCAGCAACACGACTAGTACTGGGTACAATGAGCAGTTCTTC
CASNTTSTGYNEQFF
>TRBV5-4|few|TRBD1|TRBJ2-7
TGTGCCAGCAGCTTGGGACAGGGCAACGAGCAGTACTTC
CASSLGQGNEQYF
>TRBV5-1|NA|NA|TRBJ1-1
TGCGCCAGCCAGGGGAACACTGAAGCTTTCTTT
CASQGNTEAFF
>TRBV5-6|few|NA|TRBJ2-2
TGTGCCAGCAGCTGGGGACAAAACACCGGGGAGCTGTTTTTT
CASSWGQNTGELFF
>TRBV7-9|NA|NA|TRBJ2-3
TGTGCCAGCAGCGACAGTGGCACAGATACGCAGTATTTT
CASSDSGTDTQYF
>TRBV4-2|few|TRBD2|TRBJ2-1
TGTGCCAGCAGCCAAGATACGGACGCGGGAGGGCCCAATGAGCAGTTCTTC
CASSQDTDAGGPNEQFF
>TRBV25-1|NA|TRBD2|TRBJ2-1
TGTGCCAGCAGTGAACAGAACGGGGGGGCCCGGAATGAGCAGTTCTTC
CASSEQNGGARNEQFF
>TRBV27|NA|NA|TRBJ1-1
TGTGCCAGCAGTTTTAGGGGAGGGGACACTGAAGCTTTCTTT
CASSFRGGDTEAFF
>TRBV18|NA|NA|TRBJ1-5
TGTGCCAGCTCGAACCAACCTCACCGACGGGACTCCAATCAGCCCCAGCATTTT
CASSNQPHRRDSNQPQHF
>TRBV2|few|TRBD2|TRBJ2-1
TGTGCCAGCCCTCTAGCGGGAGCACTCGGCAATGAGCAGTTCTTC
CASPLAGALGNEQFF
>TRBV27|NA|TRBD2|TRBJ2-1
TGTGCCAGCAGTTTAGGGACTAGCGGGAGAAATGAGCAGTTCTTC
CASSLGTSGRNEQFF
>TRBV27|few|NA|TRBJ2-7
TGTGCCAGCAGGAAGGGACTGACGTACGAGCAGTACTTC
CASRKGLTYEQYF
>TRBV19|few|NA|TRBJ2-6
TGTGCCAGTGTTCTGGGGGGTGGGCCCAACGTCCTGACTTTC
CASVLGGGPNVLTF
>TRBV7-9|NA|TRBD1|TRBJ1-4
TGTGCCAGCAGCCCCGAGGGACAGACAAATGAAAAACTGTTTTTT
CASSPEGQTNEKLFF
>TRBV6-1|NA|NA|TRBJ2-3
TGTGCCAGCAGTGTTGGGGGCGCGGGAGATACGCAGTATTTT
CASSVGGAGDTQYF
>TRBV11-2|NA|TRBD1|TRBJ2-7
TGTGCCAGCAGCCCGCGTCGACAGGGATTGTACGAGCAGTACTTC
CASSPRRQGLYEQYF
>TRBV19|few|NA|TRBJ2-3
TGTGCCAGTAGTATTACGGGGTGGAGCACAGATACGCAGTATTTT
CASSITGWSTDTQYF
>TRBV5-1|few|TRBD1|TRBJ1-4
TGCGCCAGCAGCACAACCGGGACAGGGAGCCGAAAACTGTTTTTT
CASSTTGTGSRKLFF
>TRBV10-1|NA|TRBD2|TRBJ2-1
TGCGCCAGCAGTGACCCGACTAGCGGGGGATCCATTGAGCAGTTCTTC
CASSDPTSGGSIEQFF
>TRBV19|NA|TRBD1|TRBJ1-4
TGTGCCAGTAGTTATTACCGGGACAGGGGACAGGAAAAACTGTTTTTT
CASSYYRDRGQEKLFF
>TRBV28|once|NA|TRBJ2-7
TGTGCCAGCAGTTTATGGGGGACTCAACCCTACGAGCAGTACTTC
CASSLWGTQPYEQYF
>TRBV6-5|few|TRBD2|TRBJ2-1
TGTGCCAGCAGGTTAGCGGGGGGGCTGTACAATGAGCAGTTCTTC
CASRLAGGLYNEQFF
>TRBV6-5|NA|NA|TRBJ2-7
TGTGCCAGCAGTCACGGGGACGGCCAAGGGGGCGAGCAGTACTTC
CASSHGDGQGGEQYF
>TRBV5-1|few|TRBD2|TRBJ2-7
TGCGCCAGCAGCCCCAGGACTAGCGGGACTCGGTCCTACGAGCAGTACTTC
CASSPRTSGTRSYEQYF
>TRBV6-5|NA|NA|TRBJ2-1
TGTGCCAGCAGTTACGAGGGGGGGCATTACAATGAGCAGTTCTTC
CASSYEGGHYNEQFF
>TRBV29-1|few|NA|TRBJ2-7
TGCAGCGCTGGACAGCCCTACGAGCAGTACTTC
CSAGQPYEQYF
>TRBV7-6|few|TRBD2|TRBJ2-1
TGTGCCAGCAGCTTGGAGACTAGCGGGGTTTCCTTGGGTGAGCAGTTCTTC
CASSLETSGVSLGEQFF
>TRBV5-8|few|NA|TRBJ1-1
TGTGCCAGCAGCGCGAGATTTACGTGGGCGAACACTGAAGCTTTCTTT
CASSARFTWANTEAFF
>TRBV6-1|few|TRBD2|TRBJ2-2
TGTGCCAGCACCCTAGGCGGGAGCGGCACCGGGGAGCTGTTTTTT
CASTLGGSGTGELFF
>TRBV15|NA|TRBD2|TRBJ2-4
TGTGCCACCAGCAGAGATCTTTCTGGCGGGAGTTCCCCAAACATTCAGTACTTC
CATSRDLSGGSSPNIQYF
>TRBV2|few|NA|TRBJ1-1
TGTGCCAGCAGTGACGCGACGGGGGGAGACACTGAAGCTTTCTTT
CASSDATGGDTEAFF
>TRBV27|few|NA|TRBJ2-1
TGTGCCAGCAGGGGGTGGGCGGGGGCCCTCGAGTTCTTC
CASRGWAGALEFF
>TRBV6-4|NA|NA|TRBJ1-1
TGTGCCAGCAGTGACTCGAGACAGGTTCTTATGAACACTGAAGCTTTCTTT
CASSDSRQVLMNTEAFF
>TRBV2|NA|NA|TRBJ1-1
TGTGCCAGCAGTGAGGACAGCAACACTGAAGCTTTCTTT
CASSEDSNTEAFF
>TRBV6-5|NA|TRBD1|TRBJ2-1
TGTGCCAGCAGCCCCGGACAGGGGGCCTACAATGAGCAGTTCTTC
CASSPGQGAYNEQFF
>TRBV19|NA|NA|TRBJ1-1
TGTGCCAGTAGTAGCGGGAACACTGAAGCTTTCTTT
CASSSGNTEAFF
>TRBV28|NA|TRBD1|TRBJ1-1
TGTGCCAGCAGTGGCTCCGGGACAGGGGGGGCTGAAGCTTTCTTT
CASSGSGTGGAEAFF
>TRBV11-3|NA|TRBD1|TRBJ2-7
TGTGCCAGCAGCTTCGGGACAGGGAATCCCTACGAGCAGTACTTC
CASSFGTGNPYEQYF
>TRBV19|NA|NA|TRBJ1-2
TGTGCCAGTAGTCCACAGGGTGCCTATGGCTACACCTTC
CASSPQGAYGYTF
>TRBV19|NA|NA|TRBJ1-5
TGTGCCAGTAGTATAAGTGACGGGCAGCCCCAGCATTTT
CASSISDGQPQHF
>TRBV5-1|few|NA|TRBJ2-2
TGCGCCAGCAGCTTGTCTCCAGGGAACACCGGGGAGCTGTTTTTT
CASSLSPGNTGELFF
>TRBV6-5|few|TRBD1|TRBJ2-7
TGTGTCAGCAGTTACGGCAGGGGGACCTACGAGCAGTACTTC
CVSSYGRGTYEQYF
>TRBV28|NA|NA|TRBJ2-7
TGTGCCAGCAGTTTAGCTGGACTCGCCTACGAGCAGTACTTC
CASSLAGLAYEQYF
>TRBV7-9|NA|TRBD1|TRBJ2-7
TGTGCCAGCAGCTTAGGGGTCGGGACAGGGGAAGAGCAGTACTTC
CASSLGVGTGEEQYF
>TRBV29-1|few|NA|TRBJ1-2
TGCAGCGTTGAAGGGGACAACTCAAACTATGGCTACACCTTC
CSVEGDNSNYGYTF